This T cell receptor beta chain was sequenced in a study of immune cell composition in non-small cell lung cancer. Germline-derived CDR1 and CDR2 are MNHNS and SASEGT. The CDR3 is 13 amino acids. The V and J ends lost 5 bases and 9 bases, in that order; junction bases with no gene match: 8. The normal lung sample lay at least 3 cm, and maximally far, from the tumour. DNA was extracted from unsorted cell suspensions stored frozen. Produced via immunoSEQ multiplex PCR; TCRdb's table is partial and in-frame only. The repertoire consists of 4,500 to 6,000 clones, with around 77% occurring once and the leading ten covering 14% to 15%.

The chain combines TRBV6-1 with TRBJ2-7, with TRBD1 identical over 9 bases. The sample comprised non-adjacent lung tissue. The clonotype originates from a human donor with non-small cell lung cancer. The CDR3 DNA reads as TGTGCCAGCAGTACCGGACAGGGGATAAGGCAGTACTTC. Translating gives CASSTGQGIRQYF.